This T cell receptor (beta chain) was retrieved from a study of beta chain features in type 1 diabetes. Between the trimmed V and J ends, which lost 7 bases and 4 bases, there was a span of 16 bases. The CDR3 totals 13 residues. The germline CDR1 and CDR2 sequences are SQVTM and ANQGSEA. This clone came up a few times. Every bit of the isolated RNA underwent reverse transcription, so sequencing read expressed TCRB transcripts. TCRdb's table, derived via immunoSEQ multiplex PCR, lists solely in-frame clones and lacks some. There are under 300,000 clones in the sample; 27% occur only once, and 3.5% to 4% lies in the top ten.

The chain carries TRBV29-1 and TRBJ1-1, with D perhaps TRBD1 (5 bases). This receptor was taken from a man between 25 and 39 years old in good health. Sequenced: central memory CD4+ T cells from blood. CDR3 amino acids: CSAPVGGLTEAFF. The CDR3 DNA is TGCAGCGCCCCCGTGGGGGGACTCACTGAAGCTTTCTTT.